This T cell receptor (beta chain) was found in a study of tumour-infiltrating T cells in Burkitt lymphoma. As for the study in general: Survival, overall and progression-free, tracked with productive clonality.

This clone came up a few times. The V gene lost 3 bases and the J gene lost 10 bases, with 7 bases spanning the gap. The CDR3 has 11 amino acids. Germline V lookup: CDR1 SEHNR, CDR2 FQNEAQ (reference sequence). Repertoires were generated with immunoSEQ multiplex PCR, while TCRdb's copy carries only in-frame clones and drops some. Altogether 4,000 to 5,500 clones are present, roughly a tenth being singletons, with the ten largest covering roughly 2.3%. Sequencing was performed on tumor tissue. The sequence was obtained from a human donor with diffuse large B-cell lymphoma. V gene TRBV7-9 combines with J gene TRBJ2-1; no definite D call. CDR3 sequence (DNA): TGTGCCAGCAGCTTTGACTTCGAGCAGTTCTTC. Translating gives CASSFDFEQFF. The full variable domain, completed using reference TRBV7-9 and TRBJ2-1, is DTGVSQNPRHKITKRGQNVTFRCDPISEHNRLYWYRQTLGQGPEFLTYFQNEAQLEKSRLLSDRFSAERPKGSFSTLEIQRTEQGDSAMYLCASSFDFEQFFGPGTRLTVL.